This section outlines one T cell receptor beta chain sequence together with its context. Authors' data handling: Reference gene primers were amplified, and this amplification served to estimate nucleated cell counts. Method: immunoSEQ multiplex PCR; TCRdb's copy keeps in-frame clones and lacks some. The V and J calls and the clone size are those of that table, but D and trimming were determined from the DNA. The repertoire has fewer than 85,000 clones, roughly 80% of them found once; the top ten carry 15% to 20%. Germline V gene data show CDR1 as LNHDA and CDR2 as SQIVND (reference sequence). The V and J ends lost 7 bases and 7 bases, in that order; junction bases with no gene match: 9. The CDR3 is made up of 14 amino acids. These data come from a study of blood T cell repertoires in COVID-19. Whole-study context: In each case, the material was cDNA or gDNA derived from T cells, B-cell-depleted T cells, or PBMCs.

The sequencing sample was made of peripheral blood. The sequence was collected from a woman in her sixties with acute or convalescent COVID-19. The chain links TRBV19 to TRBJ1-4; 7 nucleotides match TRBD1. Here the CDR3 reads CASKLTGQSEKLFF. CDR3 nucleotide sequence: TGTGCCAGTAAGCTGACAGGGCAAAGTGAAAAACTGTTTTTT.